These T cell receptor beta chains were read from a single sample in a study of Tregs in tolerant kidney transplant recipients. Some clones are missing from TCRdb's copy, which holds only in-frame ones; the method was immunoSEQ multiplex PCR. The sample lists 60,000 to 65,000 clones; more than 95% were seen once. The sequenced sample was Tregs from blood, obtained before the transplant. All receptors derive from a human donor who received a combined kidney and bone marrow transplant. Each CDR3 is given with its conserved first and last residue. The D gene is left open where the match is weak. The listing skips clone size in some rows; elsewhere it reads once, few, many or a size class.

size,V,D,J,CDR3,DNA
NA,TRBV9,TRBD1,TRBJ2-2,CASSAGTGSTGELFF,TGTGCCAGCAGCGCGGGGACAGGGAGCACCGGGGAGCTGTTTTTT
NA,TRBV7-2,TRBD1,TRBJ2-5,CASSYTGVGVETQYF,TGTGCCAGCAGTTATACAGGGGTTGGAGTAGAGACCCAGTACTTC
NA,TRBV19,TRBD2,TRBJ2-5,CASSGRGGLAGGHQETQYF,TGTGCCAGTAGTGGGAGGGGTGGACTAGCGGGAGGTCACCAAGAGACCCAGTACTTC
NA,TRBV20-1,TRBD1,TRBJ2-7,CSAETQGRQYF,TGCAGTGCCGAAACACAGGGGAGGCAGTACTTC
NA,TRBV4-1,TRBD1,TRBJ2-1,CASSQGTGGYNEQFF,TGCGCCAGCAGCCAAGGGACAGGGGGCTACAATGAGCAGTTCTTC
NA,TRBV5-1,TRBD2,TRBJ2-5,CASSRGLVWPQETQYF,TGCGCCAGCAGCCGCGGACTAGTTTGGCCCCAAGAGACCCAGTACTTC
NA,TRBV5-1,NA,TRBJ1-1,CASSPDTGYTEAFF,TGCGCCAGCAGCCCGGACACCGGATACACTGAAGCTTTCTTT
NA,TRBV7-7,NA,TRBJ2-2,CASSQGSGPNTGELFF,TGTGCCAGCAGCCAGGGGTCGGGCCCGAACACCGGGGAGCTGTTTTTT
NA,TRBV10-3,TRBD2,TRBJ2-1,CAINRTTRPLGRVF,TGTGCCATCAACCGAACTACGCGGCCCTTGGGGAGGGTCTTC
NA,TRBV5-4,TRBD2,TRBJ2-3,CASKLFTSATDTQYF,TGTGCCAGCAAACTGTTCACTAGCGCCACAGATACGCAGTATTTT
NA,TRBV27,NA,TRBJ1-4,CASSPLHSDMGAEKLFF,TGTGCCAGCAGTCCATTACACTCGGACATGGGGGCTGAAAAACTGTTTTTT
once,TRBV5-4,TRBD2,TRBJ2-7,CASSGTSGRSSYEQYF,TGTGCCAGCAGCGGAACTAGCGGACGAAGCTCCTACGAGCAGTACTTC
NA,TRBV30,NA,TRBJ1-6,CAWNPPKAWANSPLHF,TGTGCCTGGAACCCCCCAAAGGCTTGGGCGAATTCACCCCTCCACTTT
NA,TRBV11-2,TRBD2,TRBJ2-5,CASSLLGLAGGGETQYF,TGTGCCAGCAGCTTACTGGGACTAGCGGGAGGTGGAGAGACCCAGTACTTC
NA,TRBV6-1,TRBD1,TRBJ2-1,CASSNRDRAYNEQFF,TGTGCCAGCAGTAACCGGGACAGAGCCTACAATGAGCAGTTCTTC
NA,TRBV7-2,NA,TRBJ2-3,CASSSTRSTDTQYF,TGTGCCAGCAGCTCCACTAGAAGCACAGATACGCAGTATTTT
NA,TRBV6-1,TRBD1,TRBJ2-3,CASSAIPTGAVPLSTDTQYF,TGTGCCAGCAGTGCCATCCCGACAGGGGCTGTCCCCTTGAGCACAGATACGCAGTATTTT
NA,TRBV5-1,NA,TRBJ2-1,CASSLGQYNEQFF,TGCGCCAGCAGCCTCGGACAGTATAATGAGCAGTTCTTC
NA,TRBV6-1,NA,TRBJ1-2,CASSGNNYGYTF,TGTGCCAGCAGCGGGAACAACTATGGCTACACCTTC
NA,TRBV10-1,TRBD1,TRBJ2-7,CASSEKPRGPRVYEQYF,TGCGCCAGCAGTGAGAAGCCTAGGGGGCCACGGGTCTACGAGCAGTACTTC
NA,TRBV6-5,NA,TRBJ2-1,CASRQYNEQFF,TGTGCCAGCAGACAGTACAATGAGCAGTTCTTC
NA,TRBV23-1,TRBD1,TRBJ2-4,CASSQRTGPAKNIQYF,TGCGCCAGCAGTCAAAGGACAGGGCCAGCCAAAAACATTCAGTACTTC
NA,TRBV2,NA,TRBJ2-7,CASNTGTYEQYF,TGTGCCAGCAATACGGGTACCTACGAGCAGTACTTC
NA,TRBV15,TRBD2,TRBJ2-3,CATSRRTSRRTDTQYF,TGTGCCACCAGCAGGAGGACTAGTCGTCGCACAGATACGCAGTATTTT
NA,TRBV19,TRBD2,TRBJ2-7,CASHTGGSGFNEQYF,TGTGCCAGTCATACGGGGGGTAGTGGATTCAACGAGCAGTACTTC
NA,TRBV4-3,NA,TRBJ2-3,CASSQRARYTDTQYF,TGCGCCAGCAGCCAGAGGGCCAGATACACAGATACGCAGTATTTT
NA,TRBV28,NA,TRBJ1-5,CASSFGGSNQPQHF,TGTGCCAGCAGTTTCGGGGGGAGCAATCAGCCCCAGCATTTT
NA,TRBV19,NA,TRBJ1-1,CASTGAEAFF,TGTGCCAGTACAGGGGCCGAAGCTTTCTTT
NA,TRBV5-6,NA,TRBJ1-6,CASSLARMSSYNSPLHF,TGTGCCAGCAGCTTGGCACGAATGAGCTCCTATAATTCACCCCTCCACTTT
NA,TRBV7-2,NA,TRBJ2-7,CASSFYGLSGRAYEQYF,TGTGCCAGCAGCTTTTACGGTCTCTCGGGCAGGGCCTACGAGCAGTACTTC
NA,TRBV6-5,TRBD2,TRBJ2-7,CASSYVSSGSPDEQYF,TGTGCCAGCAGTTACGTGTCTAGCGGGAGTCCCGACGAGCAGTACTTC
NA,TRBV2,TRBD2,TRBJ2-4,CASNSGGDPNIQYF,TGTGCCAGCAATAGCGGGGGGGACCCAAACATTCAGTACTTC
NA,TRBV11-3,TRBD1,TRBJ2-3,CASSPGQGSTDTQYF,TGTGCCAGCAGTCCGGGACAGGGAAGCACAGATACGCAGTATTTT
NA,TRBV30,NA,TRBJ1-2,CASSLSYGYTF,TGTGCCTCGTCCCTGTCCTATGGCTACACCTTC
NA,TRBV30,NA,TRBJ2-2,CAWKNGARARWTGELFF,TGTGCCTGGAAAAACGGCGCCAGAGCTAGATGGACCGGGGAGCTGTTTTTT
once,TRBV27,NA,TRBJ1-2,CASSLSPNYGYTF,TGTGCCAGCAGTTTATCTCCGAACTATGGCTACACCTTC
NA,TRBV7-2,TRBD1,TRBJ2-1,CASSLGPDRASEQFF,TGTGCCAGCAGCTTAGGGCCGGACAGGGCTTCTGAGCAGTTCTTC
NA,TRBV6-5,NA,TRBJ1-5,CASSYGQSNQPQHF,TGTGCCAGCAGTTACGGTCAGAGCAATCAGCCCCAGCATTTT
NA,TRBV7-2,NA,TRBJ2-7,CASSLMYYEQYF,TGTGCCAGCAGCTTAATGTACTACGAGCAGTACTTC
once,TRBV27,TRBD2,TRBJ2-3,CASSSGMFPDTQYF,TGTGCCAGCAGTAGCGGGATGTTCCCAGATACGCAGTATTTT
NA,TRBV28,NA,TRBJ1-2,CASSLNRWGSSYGYTF,TGTGCCAGCAGTTTAAACCGTTGGGGCTCTTCCTATGGCTACACCTTC